This TCR beta chain was retrieved from a study of technical replicates of blood from a handful of donors. The CDR3 runs 17 residues. CDR1 is SGHRS and CDR2 is YFSETQ in the germline V gene. Between the trimmed V and J ends, which lost 0 bases and 1 base, there was a span of 15 bases. Using immunoSEQ multiplex PCR, the repertoire was profiled, and TCRdb retains in-frame clones only, with some absent. There are about 48,000 clones in the sample; 92% occur only once, and 3% to 5% lies in the top ten. Sequencing input: PBMCs. The receptor was derived from a human donor in good health. Some clones in this sample may be carry-over from other donors' samples. The V and J genes are TRBV5-1 and TRBJ2-3; possible D gene TRBD2, 6 bases. The CDR3 reads CASSLGVTRRGTDTQYF. CDR3 nucleotide sequence: TGCGCCAGCAGCTTGGGGGTGACTAGGAGGGGCACAGATACGCAGTATTTT.